The 5 T cell receptor beta chains below all came from one sample that was sequenced in a study of lymphopenia after photon versus proton radiotherapy. Assay: immunoSEQ multiplex PCR; the TCRdb copy retains only in-frame clones and omits some. The sample lists 65,000 to 75,000 clones, over 70% occurring once. The specimen was peripheral blood, collected from a patient treated with proton-based radiotherapy. These receptors were taken from a man older than 75 with esophageal cancer.

Here the CDR3 DNA reads TGTGCCAGCAGCTCCCGGGGGTTCAGGGGAATCAACGAGCAGTACTTC. This gives the protein CASSSRGFRGINEQYF. V gene TRBV21-1 combines with J gene TRBJ2-7. TRBV21-1 is marked as a pseudogene. The CDR3 runs 16 residues.

The V gene is TRBV2, the J gene TRBJ2-5; 9 bases align to TRBD1. The CDR3 is made up of 14 amino acids. V shed 6 bases and J 5 bases; nucleotides not matched to a gene: 7. Germline loops: CDR1 SNHLY, CDR2 FYNNEI. The DNA of the CDR3 is TGTGCCAGCAGCTCACAGGGGGCGGATGAGACCCAGTACTTC. Its protein is CASSSQGADETQYF. The full variable domain, in which reference TRBV2 and TRBJ2-5 provide the parts outside the CDR3, is EPEVTQTPSHQVTQMGQEVILRCVPISNHLYFYWYRQILGQKVEFLVSFYNNEISEKSEIFDDQFSVERPDGSNFTLKIRSTKLEDSAMYFCASSSQGADETQYFGPGTRLLVL.

This rearrangement joins TRBV6-6 to TRBJ2-7; D remains unclear. The V gene lost 4 bases and the J gene lost 4 bases, with 20 bases spanning the gap. Germline V lookup: CDR1 MNHNY, CDR2 SVGAGI (reference sequence). This CDR3 has 16 residues. The CDR3 DNA follows: TGTGCCAGCAGTTCCTTTAGGCCGCCGTTGGGATACGAGCAGTACTTC. It codes for CASSSFRPPLGYEQYF.

This chain connects TRBV5-5 to TRBJ2-1; a weak D match, TRBD2 (5 bases). In germline, CDR1 is SGHKS, CDR2 YYEKEE (reference sequence). With 3 bases removed from V and 0 bases from J, the gap between germline ends came to 13 bases. The CDR3 is made up of 16 amino acids. CDR3 nucleotide sequence: TGTGCCAGCAGCTCGCCGACTACGAGCTCCTACAATGAGCAGTTCTTC. Its translation: CASSSPTTSSYNEQFF. Using reference TRBV5-5 and TRBJ2-1 for the parts outside the CDR3, the full variable domain is DAGVTQSPTHLIKTRGQQVTLRCSPISGHKSVSWYQQVLGQGPQFIFQYYEKEERGRGNFPDRFSARQFPNYSSELNVNALLLGDSALYLCASSSPTTSSYNEQFFGPGTRLTVL.

The chain recombines TRBV19 with TRBJ2-2; D is unresolved. With 4 bases removed from V and 3 bases from J, the gap between germline ends came to 15 bases. The CDR3 spans 16 residues. Germline lookup yields CDR1 LNHDA and CDR2 SQIVND (reference sequence). CDR3 sequence reads: CASSNLESGDTGELFF. The CDR3 DNA is TGTGCCAGTAGTAACCTGGAGTCCGGCGACACCGGGGAGCTGTTTTTT.